What follows are 9 T cell receptor beta chains derived from one specimen sequenced in a study of OX40 agonist ivuxolimab in advanced cancers. Generated by immunoSEQ multiplex PCR, the TCRdb table keeps only in-frame clones and is missing some. The sample contains tens of thousands of clones, 87% of which appear only once. Sequences were derived from CD4+ or CD8+ T cells sorted from blood, sampled in a trial of the OX40 agonist ivuxolimab. The receptors were sampled from an adult with an advanced solid tumor such as melanoma, head and neck, liver or kidney cancer.

This clone was counted a single time. The genes are TRBV9 and TRBJ2-1; D tentatively reads TRBD1 or TRBD2 (5 bases each). The CDR3 contains 15 residues. Germline V gene data show CDR1 as SGDLS and CDR2 as YYNGEE. V was clipped by 3 bases and J by 3 bases, with 13 bases between them. DNA for the CDR3: TGTGCCAGCAGCGGGGACCAGTGGGGCTACAATGAGCAGTTCTTC. This sequence encodes CASSGDQWGYNEQFF.

The rearrangement uses TRBV5-5 and TRBJ1-1; no definite D call. V shed 1 base and J shed 0 bases, with 10 bases lying between them. This CDR3 contains 15 residues. Looked up from germline, CDR1 is SGHKS and CDR2 is YYEKEE (reference sequence). CDR3 sequence reads: CASSLFRDMNTEAFF. DNA for the CDR3: TGTGCCAGCAGCTTGTTCCGCGACATGAACACTGAAGCTTTCTTT. The complete variable domain, with remaining parts taken from reference TRBV5-5 and TRBJ1-1, reads DAGVTQSPTHLIKTRGQQVTLRCSPISGHKSVSWYQQVLGQGPQFIFQYYEKEERGRGNFPDRFSARQFPNYSSELNVNALLLGDSALYLCASSLFRDMNTEAFFGQGTRLTVV.

The chain combines TRBV2 with TRBJ2-7; TRBD2 matches 8 bases. The CDR3 length is 13 residues. V dropped 7 bases and J dropped 2; count of bases not matched to a gene: 4. Germline V gene lookup returns CDR1 SNHLY and CDR2 FYNNEI. CDR3 sequence reads: CASNKREPYEQYF. The CDR3 nucleotides read TGTGCCAGCAATAAGCGGGAGCCCTACGAGCAGTACTTC.

The genes are TRBV18 and TRBJ2-5, with D uncertain. Germline V gives CDR1 KGHSH, CDR2 LQKENI. The CDR3 extends over 12 amino acids. Trimming shortened V by 3 bases and J by 7 bases, and 9 bases separated the two germline ends. The CDR3 DNA follows: TGTGCCAGCTCACCGCCCTTGGGGACCCAGTACTTC. It specifies CASSPPLGTQYF.

The V and J genes are TRBV7-9 and TRBJ2-3; D remains ambiguous. Germline V gene data show CDR1 as SEHNR and CDR2 as FQNEAQ (reference sequence). This CDR3 is 15 amino acids long. V lost 1 base and J lost 0, with 8 bases in between. Written as DNA, the CDR3 is TGTGCCAGCAGCTTAGACGGCAGAAGCACAGATACGCAGTATTTT. The encoded protein is CASSLDGRSTDTQYF.

The chain couples TRBV15 to TRBJ2-1; 9 bases line up with TRBD2. Germline V gene sequence: CDR1 LNHNV, CDR2 YYDKDF (reference sequence). The trim removed 8 bases at V and 4 bases at J, leaving 9 bases unmatched. This CDR3 has 15 residues. This CDR3 reads CATRKERGEYNEQFF. The CDR3 region has the DNA TGTGCCACCCGAAAGGAGCGGGGGGAATACAATGAGCAGTTCTTC.

The chain recombines TRBV5-6 with TRBJ2-2; D gene uncertain. Between the trimmed V and J ends, which lost 3 bases and 4 bases, there was a span of 7 bases. The germline CDR1 and CDR2 sequences are SGHDT and YYEEEE. The length of the CDR3 is 13 residues. The CDR3 loop is CASSWVGTGELFF. CDR3 nucleotide sequence: TGTGCCAGCAGCTGGGTCGGCACCGGGGAGCTGTTTTTT.

For the CDR3, the DNA is TGTGCCAGCAGTGAACCCCGGACTAAAAAAAGCTCCTACAATGAGCAGTTCTTC. This gives the protein CASSEPRTKKSSYNEQFF. The rearrangement uses TRBV28 and TRBJ2-1; tentatively, D is TRBD2 (6 bases). The CDR3 loop spans 18 amino acids. The germline CDR1 and CDR2 sequences are MDHEN and SYDVKM. Trimming stripped 5 bases from V and 0 bases from J, with 20 bases between.

This chain joins TRBV6-5 and TRBJ2-4; TRBD1 agrees at 7 bases. Per the germline V gene, CDR1 is MNHEY and CDR2 is SVGAGI. The CDR3 has 11 residues. Trimming at V came to 6 bases and at J to 10 bases, leaving 3 bases not matched to a gene. CDR3 region: CASRGGPIQYF. The DNA of the CDR3 is TGTGCCAGCAGAGGGGGCCCGATTCAGTACTTC.